This is a list of T cell receptor beta chains from one sample in a study of cytomegalovirus exposure and HLA in healthy donors. Produced via immunoSEQ multiplex PCR; TCRdb's table is partial and in-frame only. This sample yields fewer than 130,000 clones, of which approximately 78% are seen a single time; around 1.3% belongs to the top ten. The sequencing input was PBMCs. These TCRs come from a woman aged 25-40 years in good health and CMV-seronegative. Both conserved end residues are part of each CDR3. Fields, in order: clone size, V gene, CDR3 protein. Clone size, where shown, is once, few, many, or a class for clones that have expanded.

NA TRBV7-2 CASSLGGSGSNEQYF
NA TRBV27 CASSLWGGNTEAFF
NA TRBV28 CASTQTSGGLYEQYF
NA TRBV7-9 CASSITEQGTDTQYF
NA TRBV14 CASSQEVRGDQAFF
NA TRBV29-1 CSVETGQGDGQYF
NA TRBV27 CASMGQGRHEQYF
NA TRBV2 CASSAGRQETQYF
many TRBV7-2 CASSLGGVRSNEQYF
NA TRBV20-1 CSERGLYGYTF
NA TRBV6-5 CASSSGRHLNSPLHF
NA TRBV18 CASSPRGTETQYF
few TRBV28 CASSSGIGGGDTEAFF
NA TRBV28 CASSQTGTGFREQYF
NA TRBV6-1 CASSVQGREKLFF
few TRBV30 CACRRGRTSNYGYTF
NA TRBV29-1 CSVEDSDEQFF
once TRBV5-1 CASKPLDSSYEQYF
NA TRBV27 CASRQNTGELFF
once TRBV20-1 CSARADTQYF
few TRBV29-1 CSVGTGSYEQYF
NA TRBV4-2 CATKQGTSGGNEQFF
NA TRBV7-9 CASSLVQATNEKLFF
NA TRBV4-3 CASSQVTGGAGYGYTF
NA TRBV4-3 CASSQLGREGLPETQYF
NA TRBV11-3 CASSLHPGGGETQYF
few TRBV7-9 CASRPGQGLTDTQYF
NA TRBV6-6 CASSYGSGANYGYTF
NA TRBV11-2 CASSLDFRNGYTF
NA TRBV28 CASSYTGDRKTQYF
NA TRBV27 CASTQGGAYSPLHF
few TRBV30 CAWSATASGNTIYF
few TRBV4-3 CASSRGFGGEHEQYF
NA TRBV13 CASSLRLSNSPLHF
NA TRBV6-5 CASSYPGQPNQPQHF
NA TRBV30 CARDSRGTEAFF
NA TRBV2 CASRTGQGGETQYF
NA TRBV6-1 CASSDLGVNTIYF
NA TRBV7-6 CASSLGPGGLDTQYF
NA TRBV5-1 CASSLRVEGARGYTF
NA TRBV2 CASLPGTVSYEQYF